The 23 T cell receptor beta chains reported below all come from one sample, sequenced in a study of blood T cell repertoires in COVID-19 (dated by TCRdb to 2019 to 2021). The library relied on the immunoSEQ multiplex PCR assay. The source is immuneACCESS, and TCRdb retained only in-frame sequences with V and J called. Part of the clones is not carried over; for the studies checked, unresolved V genes explain less than half of this, and the remainder is unexplained. The sample table holds about 140,000 clones, of which around nine tenths were seen once. More than 9% of the sample is taken by the ten largest. Sequencing was done on a sample of peripheral blood. The receptors shown here come from a man aged 45 to 65 with active or convalescent COVID-19.

The genes are TRBV5-1 and TRBJ2-6; maybe TRBD1 (5 bases). The CDR3 contains 16 residues. The V gene's germline CDR1 is SGHRS and CDR2 YFSETQ. Trimming stripped 4 bases from V and 0 bases from J, with 11 bases between. CDR3 loop: CASSPTAISGANVLTF. The CDR3 DNA reads TGCGCCAGCAGCCCGACAGCCATCTCTGGGGCCAACGTCCTGACTTTC.

The rearrangement uses TRBV9 and TRBJ1-4; 8 bases match TRBD1. The germline gives CDR1 SGDLS, CDR2 YYNGEE. After removal of 4 bases from V and 1 base from J, the junction contained 3 bases not matched to a gene. The CDR3 loop spans 15 amino acids. In DNA form, the CDR3 reads TGTGCCAGCAGCTTCGACAGGGGAACTAATGAAAAACTGTTTTTT. Its translation: CASSFDRGTNEKLFF.

This chain joins TRBV19 and TRBJ2-6; the match to TRBD1 covers 12 bases. Germline CDR1 is LNHDA and CDR2 is SQIVND (reference sequence). The CDR3 is 17 amino acids. Germline trimming cut 7 bases from V and 1 base from J; bases unmatched to any gene: 5. The CDR3 loop reads CASNRDRGRSGANVLTF. The CDR3 DNA is TGTGCCAGTAATAGGGACAGGGGGCGGTCTGGGGCCAACGTCCTGACTTTC.

The rearrangement joins TRBV24-1 to TRBJ2-5, with 7 bases matching TRBD1. The germline V gene encodes CDR1 KGHDR and CDR2 SFDVKD. CDR3 length equals 15 residues. The ends lost 4 bases at V and 1 base at J; junction bases unmatched: 5. The CDR3 here is CATSDHGTVQETQYF. CDR3 nucleotide sequence: TGTGCCACCAGTGACCATGGGACAGTCCAAGAGACCCAGTACTTC.

The chain has TRBV18 and TRBJ2-5; possible D gene TRBD1, 5 bases. V was clipped by 2 bases and J by 5 bases, with 9 bases between them. This CDR3 has 13 residues. The germline CDR1 and CDR2 sequences are KGHSH and LQKENI. The CDR3 coding sequence is TGTGCCAGCTCACCAGGGGCAGGGGAGACCCAGTACTTC. It yields the protein CASSPGAGETQYF.

The V gene is TRBV5-1, the J gene TRBJ2-3, with TRBD2 as a possible D gene (5 bases). CDR3 length: 15 amino acids. Trimming cost V 4 bases and J 4 bases, with 16 bases left between them. Germline V gene sequence: CDR1 SGHRS, CDR2 YFSETQ. Here the CDR3 DNA reads TGCGCCAGCAGCCGTACGGACTCCCGGCCAGATACGCAGTATTTT. It translates to CASSRTDSRPDTQYF.

The rearrangement links TRBV5-5 to TRBJ2-7, with TRBD1 matching over 9 bases. V lost 0 bases to trimming and J lost 3 bases; unmatched junction nucleotides: 7. Germline V gives CDR1 SGHKS, CDR2 YYEKEE (reference sequence). This CDR3 is 16 amino acids long. The CDR3 is CASSLAGQGVSYEQYF. CDR3 coding DNA: TGTGCCAGCAGCTTGGCGGGACAGGGAGTTAGCTACGAGCAGTACTTC.

The chain couples TRBV13 to TRBJ2-7; D unclear. CDR1 and CDR2 (germline): PRHDT, FYEKMQ (reference sequence). The germline V and J ends were trimmed by 7 bases and 1 base, with 11 bases remaining between them. This CDR3 spans 13 amino acids. The CDR3 sequence: CASKVVKSYEQYF. CDR3 DNA sequence: TGTGCCAGCAAAGTAGTTAAATCCTACGAGCAGTACTTC. The complete variable domain, with remaining parts taken from reference TRBV13 and TRBJ2-7, reads AAGVIQSPRHLIKEKRETATLKCYPIPRHDTVYWYQQGPGQDPQFLISFYEKMQSDKGSIPDRFSAQQFSDYHSELNMSSLELGDSALYFCASKVVKSYEQYFGPGTRLTVT.

This clone was picked up one time. This specimen includes other DNA sequences encoding the same CDR3. The chain employs TRBV5-1 and TRBJ1-1; TRBD1 matches at 9 bases. CDR1 and CDR2 (germline): SGHRS, YFSETQ. CDR3 length: 14 amino acids. V dropped 4 bases and J dropped 0; count of bases not matched to a gene: 1. CDR3 nucleotide sequence: TGCGCCAGCAGCCGGACAGGGGTGAACACTGAAGCTTTCTTT. Protein sequence: CASSRTGVNTEAFF.

This clone has a handful of counts. The chain is built from TRBV28 and TRBJ1-2; 7 bases map to TRBD1. The trim removed 7 bases at V and 8 bases at J, leaving 16 bases unmatched. This CDR3 region has 15 residues. Germline V gene sequence: CDR1 MDHEN, CDR2 SYDVKM. The CDR3, as DNA: TGTGCCAGCACCCTCGTATACAGGGGAACAGGAGGCTACACCTTC. Its protein product is CASTLVYRGTGGYTF.

The chain joins TRBV30 to TRBJ2-3; 14 bases fit TRBD2. This CDR3 contains 20 residues. The germline CDR1 and CDR2 sequences are GTSNPN and SVGIG (reference sequence). Losses at the gene ends were 0 bases for V and 0 bases for J; bases not matched to a gene: 11. The DNA of the CDR3 is TGTGCCTGGAGTGTCCGCCGGACTAGCGGGAGGCCTACTAGCACAGATACGCAGTATTTT. Translated: CAWSVRRTSGRPTSTDTQYF.

The chain joins TRBV4-2 to TRBJ1-4; tentatively, D is TRBD1 (5 bases). The CDR3 is made up of 15 amino acids. Looked up from germline, CDR1 is LGHNA and CDR2 is YNFKEQ. The V and J ends lost 2 bases and 7 bases respectively, with 14 bases between them. As DNA, the CDR3 is TGTGCCAGCAGCCAATCCAGACAGTGGGGTGAAAAACTGTTTTTT. Its protein is CASSQSRQWGEKLFF.

The table lists this clone with a count of one. The genes are TRBV29-1 and TRBJ1-2; D is perhaps TRBD1 (6 bases). From germline, CDR1 is SQVTM and CDR2 ANQGSEA. The V end was cut by 3 bases, the J end by 5 bases, with 13 bases between. The CDR3 is made up of 13 amino acids. In DNA form, the CDR3 reads TGCAGCGTTGATAATAGAGGGGGTTATGGCTACACCTTC. Its protein product is CSVDNRGGYGYTF.

V gene TRBV10-3 combines with J gene TRBJ1-1; D is undetermined. This CDR3 comprises 13 residues. The germline V gene encodes CDR1 ENHRY and CDR2 SYGVKD. V lost 7 bases to trimming and J lost 6 bases, with 15 bases between them. The CDR3 protein is CAITSPGLAEAFF. The CDR3 bases are TGTGCCATCACCTCTCCCGGTTTGGCTGAAGCTTTCTTT.

The chain joins TRBV6-1 to TRBJ1-3, with no clear D. Germline V gives CDR1 MNHNS, CDR2 SASEGT. The CDR3 has 15 amino acids. V dropped 0 bases and J dropped 3 bases, with 9 bases sitting between them. CDR3 coding DNA: TGTGCCAGCAGTGAAGCCCCCGGGAGTGGAAACACCATATATTTT. This sequence encodes CASSEAPGSGNTIYF.

The rearrangement uses TRBV10-2 and TRBJ2-7, with 9 bases that match TRBD1. V lost 5 bases and J lost 4; bases outside the gene matches: 6. The germline gives CDR1 WSHSY, CDR2 SAAADI. The CDR3 totals 14 residues. CDR3 bases: TGCGCCAGCAGTTCCGGACAGGGGCCTTACGAGCAGTACTTC. Translating it yields CASSSGQGPYEQYF.

The V gene is TRBV19, the J gene TRBJ1-5; no reliable D call. This CDR3 region has 13 residues. V lost 1 base to trimming and J lost 5 bases, with 6 bases between them. Germline CDR1 reads LNHDA; CDR2 reads SQIVND (reference sequence). The CDR3 bases are TGTGCCAGTAGTATAGGTCCCGATCAGCCCCAGCATTTT. Translating gives CASSIGPDQPQHF.

This chain links TRBV28 with TRBJ1-2; 7 bases are a match to TRBD1. The V gene end was trimmed by 6 bases and the J gene end by 0 bases; junction bases not matched to a gene: 7. Germline assignment: CDR1 MDHEN and CDR2 SYDVKM. This CDR3 contains 15 residues. The DNA for the CDR3 is TGTGCCAGCAGACAACAGGGGTTAGCTAACTATGGCTACACCTTC. It encodes CASRQQGLANYGYTF.

The chain combines TRBV5-1 with TRBJ1-4; 7 bases are shared with TRBD1. The germline V gene has CDR1 SGHRS and CDR2 YFSETQ. The trim removed 8 bases at V and 5 bases at J, leaving 6 bases unmatched. The CDR3 contains 13 residues. The CDR3 coding sequence is TGCGCCAGTAAGGGACAGCCAAATGAAAAACTGTTTTTT. Amino acid sequence: CASKGQPNEKLFF.

The DNA of the CDR3 is TGTGCCAGCAGCCGGACTTTATACGAGCAGTACTTC. This translates into CASSRTLYEQYF. The chain has TRBV6-5 and TRBJ2-7, with D perhaps matching TRBD2 (5 bases). The length of the CDR3 is 12 residues. V shed 6 bases and J shed 4 bases, with 10 bases lying between them. Germline CDR1 and CDR2: MNHEY and SVGAGI.

DNA of the CDR3: TGTGCCAGCAGCCAAGGCCACCAGTCCCCCTCTGGGGCCAACGTCCTGACTTTC. This gives the protein CASSQGHQSPSGANVLTF. The chain is built from TRBV4-2 and TRBJ2-6; no clear D. CDR3 length equals 18 residues. Germline CDR1 is LGHNA and CDR2 is YNFKEQ. V lost 1 base and J 0 bases, leaving 13 bases between the germline ends.

The rearrangement links TRBV3-1 (or the pseudogene TRBV3-2) to TRBJ2-3; TRBD2 aligns across 7 bases. The junction had 5 bases not matched to a gene; V was cut back by 1 base and J by 4 bases. CDR1 LGHDT and CDR2 YNNKEL come from the germline V gene (reference sequence). The CDR3 has 15 amino acids. The CDR3 coding sequence is TGTGCCAGCAGCCAAGTTGCGGGAGTGGCAGATACGCAGTATTTT. It yields the protein CASSQVAGVADTQYF.

The chain uses TRBV2 and TRBJ2-1; 8 positions match TRBD2. Germline V CDR1 and CDR2: SNHLY, FYNNEI. There are 15 residues in the CDR3. With V trimmed by 6 bases and J by 4 bases, 8 bases remained unmatched. The CDR3: CASSPGLETYNEQFF. For the CDR3, the DNA is TGTGCCAGCAGCCCGGGACTAGAAACGTACAATGAGCAGTTCTTC.